The 4 T cell receptor beta chains below come from one sample, sequenced in a study of a mutant IDH1 vaccine in newly diagnosed glioma. Time point: week 35, safety follow-up. Alongside topical imiquimod, each dose of vaccine comprised 300 ug of mutant IDH1 20-mer peptide. Clones were read by immunoSEQ multiplex PCR, and TCRdb kept only the in-frame ones, dropping some. The table shows tens of thousands of clones, with about 86% occurring only once. What these receptors recognize is not known. The specimen was PBMCs, collected from a glioma patient whose treatment included an IDH1 peptide vaccine. These receptors originate from a man aged 40-49 years with glioma.

V is TRBV6-1 and J is TRBJ2-7; 8 bases line up with TRBD1. Germline lookup yields CDR1 MNHNS and CDR2 SASEGT. V lost 4 bases and J lost 4; bases outside the gene matches: 9. This CDR3 has 15 residues. CDR3 sequence (DNA): TGTGCCAGCAGTGTCGGACAGGGAGGCTTATACGAGCAGTACTTC. Protein: CASSVGQGGLYEQYF.

The J gene is TRBJ1-3, the V gene TRBV5-1; D not resolved. Germline CDR1 is SGHRS and CDR2 is YFSETQ. The CDR3 covers 14 residues. The V and J ends lost 8 bases and 0 bases respectively, with 12 bases between them. CDR3 coding DNA: TGCGCCAGTCAACCTCAGGTCTCTGGAAACACCATATATTTT. It is translated as CASQPQVSGNTIYF.

This chain joins TRBV7-2 and TRBJ2-7; 8 bases are shared with TRBD2. J was trimmed by 2 bases and V by 5 bases; bases with no gene match: 8. The germline V gene encodes CDR1 SGHTA and CDR2 FQGNSA. This CDR3 comprises 15 residues. CDR3 sequence: CASSISGIRTYEQYF. CDR3 nucleotides: TGTGCCAGCAGCATTAGCGGGATCCGGACCTACGAGCAGTACTTC. The variable domain in full, completed from reference TRBV7-2 and TRBJ2-7, reads GAGVSQSPSNKVTEKGKDVELRCDPISGHTALYWYRQSLGQGLEFLIYFQGNSAPDKSGLPSDRFSAERTGGSVSTLTIQRTQQEDSAVYLCASSISGIRTYEQYFGPGTRLTVT.

The chain carries TRBV10-3 and TRBJ2-2; D possibly corresponds to TRBD2 (6 bases). V dropped 9 bases and J dropped 4 bases, with 18 bases sitting between them. CDR3 size: 15 residues. Germline loops: CDR1 ENHRY, CDR2 SYGVKD. For the CDR3, the DNA is TGTGCCATATCTACGGGAGTAATAAGCACCGGGGAGCTGTTTTTT. This translates into CAISTGVISTGELFF.